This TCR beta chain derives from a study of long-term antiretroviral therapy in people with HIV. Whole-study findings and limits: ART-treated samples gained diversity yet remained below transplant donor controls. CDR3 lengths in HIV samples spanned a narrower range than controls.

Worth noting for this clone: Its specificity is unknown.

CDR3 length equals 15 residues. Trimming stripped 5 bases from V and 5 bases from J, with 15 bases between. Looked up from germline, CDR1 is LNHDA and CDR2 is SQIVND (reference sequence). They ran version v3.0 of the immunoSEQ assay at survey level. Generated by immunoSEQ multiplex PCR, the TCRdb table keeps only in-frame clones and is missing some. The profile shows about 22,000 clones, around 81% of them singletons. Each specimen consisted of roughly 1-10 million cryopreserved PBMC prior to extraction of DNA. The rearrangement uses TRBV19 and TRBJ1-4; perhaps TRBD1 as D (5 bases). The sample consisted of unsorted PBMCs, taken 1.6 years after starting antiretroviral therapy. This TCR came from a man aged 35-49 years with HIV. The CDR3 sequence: CASSPQGLLNEKLFF. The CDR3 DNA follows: TGTGCCAGTAGTCCGCAGGGTCTGCTCAATGAAAAACTGTTTTTT.